Here is one TCR beta chain with its context. The antigen is not known. This entry comes from a study of cytomegalovirus exposure and HLA in healthy donors. Donors had nominal health at sampling but likely had unrecorded immune exposures. A multiplex PCR was run with 60 Vbeta primers and 13 Jbeta primers. The authors' processing: In a later analysis, some 10 million of approximately 81 million unique beta chains occurred in at least two donors. Repertoires were generated with immunoSEQ multiplex PCR, while TCRdb's copy carries only in-frame clones and drops some. The V and J calls and the clone size are those of that table, but D and trimming were determined from the DNA. The sample includes roughly 110,000 clones, over 80% seen only once; the top ten take 2% to 3%. The length of the CDR3 is 15 residues. The germline V and J ends were trimmed by 5 bases and 0 bases, with 10 bases remaining between them. Per germline, CDR1 SGHAT and CDR2 FQNNGV.

Whole-study results and caveats: It has been reported that TCR beta sequences accurately predicted the HLA-A and HLA-B alleles of most subjects. CMV serostatus was the sole immune exposure information available.

The sequenced sample was PBMCs. The sequence derives from a man aged 25-45 years in good health and CMV-seropositive. V and J are TRBV11-2 and TRBJ2-2; D gene unclear. The CDR3 nucleotides read TGTGCCAGCAGCCGAGCTCTAGCGAACACCGGGGAGCTGTTTTTT. Translating it yields CASSRALANTGELFF. The complete variable domain, with remaining parts taken from reference TRBV11-2 and TRBJ2-2, reads EAGVAQSPRYKIIEKRQSVAFWCNPISGHATLYWYQQILGQGPKLLIQFQNNGVVDDSQLPKDRFSAERLKGVDSTLKIQPAKLEDSAVYLCASSRALANTGELFFGEGSRLTVL.